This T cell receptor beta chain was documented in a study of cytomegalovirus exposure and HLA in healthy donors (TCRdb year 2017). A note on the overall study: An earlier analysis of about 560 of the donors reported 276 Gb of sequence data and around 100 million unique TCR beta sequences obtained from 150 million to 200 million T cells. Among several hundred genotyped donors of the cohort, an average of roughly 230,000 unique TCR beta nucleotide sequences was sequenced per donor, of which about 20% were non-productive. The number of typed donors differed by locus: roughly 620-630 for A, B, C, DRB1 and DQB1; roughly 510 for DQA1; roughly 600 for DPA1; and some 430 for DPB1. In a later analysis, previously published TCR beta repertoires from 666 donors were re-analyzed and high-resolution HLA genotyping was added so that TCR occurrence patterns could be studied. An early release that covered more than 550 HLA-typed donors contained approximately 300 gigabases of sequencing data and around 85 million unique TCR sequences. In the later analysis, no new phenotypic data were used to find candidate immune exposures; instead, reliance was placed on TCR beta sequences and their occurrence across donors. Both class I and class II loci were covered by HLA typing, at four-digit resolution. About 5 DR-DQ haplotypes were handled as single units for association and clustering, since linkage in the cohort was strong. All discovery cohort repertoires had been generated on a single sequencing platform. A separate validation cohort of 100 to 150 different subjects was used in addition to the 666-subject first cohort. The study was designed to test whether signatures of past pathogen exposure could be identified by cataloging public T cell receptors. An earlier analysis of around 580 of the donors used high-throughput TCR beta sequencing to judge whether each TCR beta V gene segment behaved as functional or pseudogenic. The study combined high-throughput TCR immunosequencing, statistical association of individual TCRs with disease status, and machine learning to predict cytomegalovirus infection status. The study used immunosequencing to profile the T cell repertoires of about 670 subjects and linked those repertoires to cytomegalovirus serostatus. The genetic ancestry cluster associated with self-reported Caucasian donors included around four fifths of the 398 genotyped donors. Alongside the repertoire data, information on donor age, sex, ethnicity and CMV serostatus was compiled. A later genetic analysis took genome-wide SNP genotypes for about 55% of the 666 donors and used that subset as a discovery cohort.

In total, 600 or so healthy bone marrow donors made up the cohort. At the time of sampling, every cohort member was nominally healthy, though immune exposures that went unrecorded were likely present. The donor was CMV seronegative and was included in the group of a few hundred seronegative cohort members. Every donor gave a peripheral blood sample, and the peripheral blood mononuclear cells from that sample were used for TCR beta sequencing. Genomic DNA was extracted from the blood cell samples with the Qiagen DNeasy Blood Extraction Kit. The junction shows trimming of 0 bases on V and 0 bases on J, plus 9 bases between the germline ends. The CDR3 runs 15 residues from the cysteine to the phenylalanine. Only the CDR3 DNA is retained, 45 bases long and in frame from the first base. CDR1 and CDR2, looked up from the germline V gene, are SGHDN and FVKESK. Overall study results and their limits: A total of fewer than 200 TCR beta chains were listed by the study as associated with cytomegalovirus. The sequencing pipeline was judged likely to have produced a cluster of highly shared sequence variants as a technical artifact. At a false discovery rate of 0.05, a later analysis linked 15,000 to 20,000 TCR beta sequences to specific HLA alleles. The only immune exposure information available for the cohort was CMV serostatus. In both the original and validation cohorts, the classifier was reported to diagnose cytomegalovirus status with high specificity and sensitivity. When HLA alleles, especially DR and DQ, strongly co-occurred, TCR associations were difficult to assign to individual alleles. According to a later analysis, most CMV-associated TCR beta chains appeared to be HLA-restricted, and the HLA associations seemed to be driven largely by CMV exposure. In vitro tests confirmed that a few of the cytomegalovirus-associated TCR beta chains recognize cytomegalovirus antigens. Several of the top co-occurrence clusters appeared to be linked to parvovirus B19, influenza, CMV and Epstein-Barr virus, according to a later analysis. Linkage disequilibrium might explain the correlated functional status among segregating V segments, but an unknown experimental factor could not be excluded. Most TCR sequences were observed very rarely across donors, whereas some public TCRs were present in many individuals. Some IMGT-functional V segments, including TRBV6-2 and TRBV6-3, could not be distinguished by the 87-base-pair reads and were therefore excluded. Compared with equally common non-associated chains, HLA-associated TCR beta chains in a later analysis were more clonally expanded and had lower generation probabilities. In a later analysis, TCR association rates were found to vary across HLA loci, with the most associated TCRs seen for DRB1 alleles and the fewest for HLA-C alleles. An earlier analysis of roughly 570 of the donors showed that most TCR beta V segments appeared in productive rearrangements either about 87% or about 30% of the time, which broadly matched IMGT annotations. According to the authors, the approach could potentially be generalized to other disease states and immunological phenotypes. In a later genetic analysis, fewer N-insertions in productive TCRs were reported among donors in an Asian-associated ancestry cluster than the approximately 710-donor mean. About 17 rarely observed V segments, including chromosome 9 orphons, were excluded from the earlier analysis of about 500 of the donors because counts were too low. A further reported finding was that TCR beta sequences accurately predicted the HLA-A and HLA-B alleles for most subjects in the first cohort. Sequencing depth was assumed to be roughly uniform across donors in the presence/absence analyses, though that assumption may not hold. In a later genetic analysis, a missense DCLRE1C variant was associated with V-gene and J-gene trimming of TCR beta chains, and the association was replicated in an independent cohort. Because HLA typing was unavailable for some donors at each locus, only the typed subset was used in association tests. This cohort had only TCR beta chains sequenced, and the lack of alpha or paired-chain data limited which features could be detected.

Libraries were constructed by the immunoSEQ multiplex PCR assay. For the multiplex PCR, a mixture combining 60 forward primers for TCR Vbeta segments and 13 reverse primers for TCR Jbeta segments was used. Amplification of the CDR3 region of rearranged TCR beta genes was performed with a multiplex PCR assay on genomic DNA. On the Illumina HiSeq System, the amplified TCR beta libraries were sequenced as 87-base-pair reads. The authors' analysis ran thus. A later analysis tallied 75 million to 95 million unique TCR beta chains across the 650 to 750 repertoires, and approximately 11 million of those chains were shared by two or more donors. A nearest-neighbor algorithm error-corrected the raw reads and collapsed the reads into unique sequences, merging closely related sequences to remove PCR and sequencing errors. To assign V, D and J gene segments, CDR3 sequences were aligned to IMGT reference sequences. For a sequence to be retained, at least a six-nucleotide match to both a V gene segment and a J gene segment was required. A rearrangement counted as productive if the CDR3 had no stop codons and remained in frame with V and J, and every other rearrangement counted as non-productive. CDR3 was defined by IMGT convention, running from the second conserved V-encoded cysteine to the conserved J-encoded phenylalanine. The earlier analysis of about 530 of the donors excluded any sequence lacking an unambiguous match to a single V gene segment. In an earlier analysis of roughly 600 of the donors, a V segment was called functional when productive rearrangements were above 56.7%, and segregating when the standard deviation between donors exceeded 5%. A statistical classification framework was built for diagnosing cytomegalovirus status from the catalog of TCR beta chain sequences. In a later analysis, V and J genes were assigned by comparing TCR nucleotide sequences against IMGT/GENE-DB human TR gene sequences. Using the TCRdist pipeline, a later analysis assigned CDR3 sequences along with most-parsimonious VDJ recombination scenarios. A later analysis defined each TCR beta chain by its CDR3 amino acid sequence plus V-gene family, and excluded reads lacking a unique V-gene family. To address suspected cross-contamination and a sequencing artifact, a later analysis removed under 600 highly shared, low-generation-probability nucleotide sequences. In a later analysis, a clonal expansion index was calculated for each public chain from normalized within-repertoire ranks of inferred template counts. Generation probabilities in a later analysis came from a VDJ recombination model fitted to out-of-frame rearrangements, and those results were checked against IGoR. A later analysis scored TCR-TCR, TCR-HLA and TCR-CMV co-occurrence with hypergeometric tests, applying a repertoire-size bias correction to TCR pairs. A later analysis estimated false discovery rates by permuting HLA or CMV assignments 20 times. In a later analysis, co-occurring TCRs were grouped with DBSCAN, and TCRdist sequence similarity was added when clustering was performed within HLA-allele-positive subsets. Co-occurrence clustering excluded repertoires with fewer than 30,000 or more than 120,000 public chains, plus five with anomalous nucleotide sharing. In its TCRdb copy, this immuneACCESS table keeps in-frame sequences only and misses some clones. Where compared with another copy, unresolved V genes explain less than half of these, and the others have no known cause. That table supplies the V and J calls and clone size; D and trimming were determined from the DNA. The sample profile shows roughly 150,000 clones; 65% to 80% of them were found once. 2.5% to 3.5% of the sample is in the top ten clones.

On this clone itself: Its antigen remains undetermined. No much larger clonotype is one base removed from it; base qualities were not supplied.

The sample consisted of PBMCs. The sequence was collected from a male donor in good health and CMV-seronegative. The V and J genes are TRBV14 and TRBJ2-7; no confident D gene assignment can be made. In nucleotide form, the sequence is TGTGCCAGCAGCCAAGAGGCCGCCTTCTCCTACGAGCAGTACTTC. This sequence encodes CASSQEAAFSYEQYF.